Reported below is one T cell receptor (beta chain). The data originate from a study of blood T cell repertoires in COVID-19. Study as a whole: The analysed material was cDNA or gDNA that came from T cells, B-cell-depleted T cells, or PBMCs.

The germline V gene encodes CDR1 KGHSH and CDR2 LQKENI. The V and J ends lost 3 bases and 8 bases respectively, with 10 bases between them. The CDR3 covers 13 residues. Clones were sequenced by immunoSEQ multiplex PCR, and TCRdb holds only the in-frame ones, with some missing. The data contain a few hundred thousand clones, 80% to 95% of them singletons. The sequence came from a woman in her thirties with COVID-19, enrolled during active disease. The specimen was peripheral blood. The chain recombines TRBV18 with TRBJ2-2, with unresolved D. The chain's CDR3 is CASSPDSSGELFF. Written as DNA, the CDR3 is TGTGCCAGCTCACCCGACTCATCAGGGGAGCTGTTTTTT.